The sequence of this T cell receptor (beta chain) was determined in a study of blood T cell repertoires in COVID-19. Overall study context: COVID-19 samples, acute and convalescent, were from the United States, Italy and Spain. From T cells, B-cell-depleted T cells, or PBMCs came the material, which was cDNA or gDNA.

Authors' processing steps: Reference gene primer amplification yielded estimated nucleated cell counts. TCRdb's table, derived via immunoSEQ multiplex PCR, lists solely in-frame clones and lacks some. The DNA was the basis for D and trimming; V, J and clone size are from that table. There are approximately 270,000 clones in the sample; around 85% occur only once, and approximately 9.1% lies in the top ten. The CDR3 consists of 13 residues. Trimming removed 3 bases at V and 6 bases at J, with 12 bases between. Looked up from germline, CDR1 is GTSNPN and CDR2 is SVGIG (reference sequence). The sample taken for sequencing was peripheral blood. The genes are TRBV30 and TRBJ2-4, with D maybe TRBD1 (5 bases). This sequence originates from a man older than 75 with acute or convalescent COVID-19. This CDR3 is CAWRGAPGNIQYF. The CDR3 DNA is TGTGCCTGGAGAGGGGCTCCAGGAAACATTCAGTACTTC.